The clone carrying this T cell receptor (beta chain) was recorded a few times. The antigen is not known. This sample was included in a study of B cell selection in AIRE deficiency. Broader study findings: Shared Treg sequences were biased toward short CDR3s with few non-templated nucleotide insertions. Healthy Tconv contained 36.6% of shared healthy Treg sequences; only TCRbeta sequenced. Of 3657 shared Treg TCRbeta sequences, roughly 33% were healthy-only, about 8.6% patient-only.

Regulatory T cells were sorted as CD4+CD25hiCD127low/negative cells. Controls came from healthy donors unrelated to patients. Produced via immunoSEQ multiplex PCR; TCRdb's table is partial and in-frame only. The table has some 25,000 clones, about 92% seen once. The clonotype comes from a human donor in good health. Sequenced input: CD4+CD25+ Tregs sorted from PBMCs.

This CDR3 is CASSNRGTGELFF. The CDR3 DNA is TGTGCCAGCAGCAACCGGGGGACCGGGGAGCTGTTTTTT. This chain links TRBV14 with TRBJ2-2; perhaps TRBD2 as D (6 bases). Germline CDR1 and CDR2: SGHDN and FVKESK. Trimming took 5 bases from V and 5 from J, leaving 9 bases between them. The CDR3 is made up of 13 amino acids.